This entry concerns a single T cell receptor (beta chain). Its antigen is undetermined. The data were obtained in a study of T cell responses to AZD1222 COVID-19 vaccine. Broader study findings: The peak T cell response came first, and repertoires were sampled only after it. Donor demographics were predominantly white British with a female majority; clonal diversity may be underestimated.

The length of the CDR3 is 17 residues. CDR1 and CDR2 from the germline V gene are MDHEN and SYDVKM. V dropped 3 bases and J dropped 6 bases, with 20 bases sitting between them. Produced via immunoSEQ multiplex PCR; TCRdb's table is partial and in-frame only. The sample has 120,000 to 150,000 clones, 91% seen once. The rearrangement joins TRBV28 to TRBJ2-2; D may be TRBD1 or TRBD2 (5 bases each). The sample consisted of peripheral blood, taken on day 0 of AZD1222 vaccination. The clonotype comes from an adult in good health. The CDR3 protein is CASSFFPRREQAGELFF. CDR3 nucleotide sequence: TGTGCCAGCAGTTTTTTCCCTCGCAGGGAGCAAGCCGGGGAGCTGTTTTTT. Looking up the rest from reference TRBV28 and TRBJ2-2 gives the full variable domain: DVKVTQSSRYLVKRTGEKVFLECVQDMDHENMFWYRQDPGLGLRLIYFSYDVKMKEKGDIPEGYSVSREKKERFSLILESASTNQTSMYLCASSFFPRREQAGELFFGEGSRLTVL.